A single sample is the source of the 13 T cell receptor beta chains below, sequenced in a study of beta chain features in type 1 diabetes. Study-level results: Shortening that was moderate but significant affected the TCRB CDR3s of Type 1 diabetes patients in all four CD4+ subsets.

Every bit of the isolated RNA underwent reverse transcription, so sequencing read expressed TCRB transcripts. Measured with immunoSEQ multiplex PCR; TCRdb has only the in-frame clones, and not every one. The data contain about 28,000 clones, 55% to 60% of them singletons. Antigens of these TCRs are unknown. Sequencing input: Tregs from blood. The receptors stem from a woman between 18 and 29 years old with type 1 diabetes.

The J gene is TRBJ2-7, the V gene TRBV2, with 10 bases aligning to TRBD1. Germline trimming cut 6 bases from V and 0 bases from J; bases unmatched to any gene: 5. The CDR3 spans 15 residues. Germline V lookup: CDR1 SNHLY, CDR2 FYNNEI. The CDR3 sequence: CASRKGQGNSYEQYF. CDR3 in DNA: TGTGCCAGCAGAAAGGGACAGGGGAACTCCTACGAGCAGTACTTC. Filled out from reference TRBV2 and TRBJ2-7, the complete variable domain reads EPEVTQTPSHQVTQMGQEVILRCVPISNHLYFYWYRQILGQKVEFLVSFYNNEISEKSEIFDDQFSVERPDGSNFTLKIRSTKLEDSAMYFCASRKGQGNSYEQYFGPGTRLTVT.

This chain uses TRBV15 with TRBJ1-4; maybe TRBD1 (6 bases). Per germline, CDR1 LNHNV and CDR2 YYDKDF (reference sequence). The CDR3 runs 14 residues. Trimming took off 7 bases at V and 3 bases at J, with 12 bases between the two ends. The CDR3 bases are TGTGCCACCACCCCGGGACATTCTAATGAAAAACTGTTTTTT. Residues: CATTPGHSNEKLFF.

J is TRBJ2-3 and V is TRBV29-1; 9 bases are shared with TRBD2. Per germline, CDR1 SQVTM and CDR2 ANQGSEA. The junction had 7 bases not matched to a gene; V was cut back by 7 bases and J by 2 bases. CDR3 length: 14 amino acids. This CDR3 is CSAGTSSSTDTQYF. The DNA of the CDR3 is TGCAGCGCTGGGACTAGCAGTTCCACAGATACGCAGTATTTT.

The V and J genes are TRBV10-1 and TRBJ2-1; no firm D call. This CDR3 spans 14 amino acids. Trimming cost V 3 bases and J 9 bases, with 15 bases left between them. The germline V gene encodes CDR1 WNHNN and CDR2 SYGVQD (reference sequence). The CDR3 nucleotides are TGCGCCAGCAGTGATACTCCATCTCCCGGTGAGCAGTTCTTC. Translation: CASSDTPSPGEQFF.

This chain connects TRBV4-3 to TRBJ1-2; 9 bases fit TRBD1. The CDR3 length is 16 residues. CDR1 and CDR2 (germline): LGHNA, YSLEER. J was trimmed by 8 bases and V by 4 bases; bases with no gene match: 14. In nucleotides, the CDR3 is TGCGCCAGCAGCCGGGGACAGGGTGGATTCAGGGGAGGCTACACCTTC. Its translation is CASSRGQGGFRGGYTF.

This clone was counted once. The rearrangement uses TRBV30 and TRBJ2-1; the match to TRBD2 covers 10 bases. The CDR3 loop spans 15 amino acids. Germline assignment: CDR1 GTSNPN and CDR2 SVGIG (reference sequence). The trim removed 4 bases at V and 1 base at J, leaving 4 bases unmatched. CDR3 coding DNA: TGTGCCTGGAAGACACTAGCGGGGTCCTACAATGAGCAGTTCTTC. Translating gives CAWKTLAGSYNEQFF.

The CDR3 sequence: CASSPDTFSNQPQHF. The CDR3 nucleotides read TGTGCCAGCAGCCCTGACACCTTTAGCAATCAGCCCCAGCATTTT. The chain uses TRBV28 and TRBJ1-5, with D unresolved. The CDR3 has 15 residues. CDR1 and CDR2 from the germline V gene are MDHEN and SYDVKM. Trimming pared 6 bases from V and 0 bases from J, leaving 12 bases between.

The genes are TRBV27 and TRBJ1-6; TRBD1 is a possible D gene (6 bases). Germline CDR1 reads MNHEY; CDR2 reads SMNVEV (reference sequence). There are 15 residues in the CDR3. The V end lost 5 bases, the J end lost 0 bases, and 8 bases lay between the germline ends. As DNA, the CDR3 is TGTGCCAGCAGTCAGGGGAGCTCCTATAATTCACCCCTCCACTTT. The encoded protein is CASSQGSSYNSPLHF.

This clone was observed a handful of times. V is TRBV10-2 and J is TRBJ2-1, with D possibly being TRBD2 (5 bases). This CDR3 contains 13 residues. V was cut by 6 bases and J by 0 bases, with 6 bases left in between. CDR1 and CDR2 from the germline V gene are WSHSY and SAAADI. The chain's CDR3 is CASSGLSYNEQFF. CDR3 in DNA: TGCGCCAGCAGCGGACTCTCCTACAATGAGCAGTTCTTC.

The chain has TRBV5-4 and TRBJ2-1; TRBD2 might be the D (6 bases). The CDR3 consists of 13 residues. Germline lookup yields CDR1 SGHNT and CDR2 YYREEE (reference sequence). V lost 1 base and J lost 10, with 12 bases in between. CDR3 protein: CASSLPGEKEQFF. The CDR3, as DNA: TGTGCCAGCAGCTTGCCGGGAGAAAAGGAGCAGTTCTTC.

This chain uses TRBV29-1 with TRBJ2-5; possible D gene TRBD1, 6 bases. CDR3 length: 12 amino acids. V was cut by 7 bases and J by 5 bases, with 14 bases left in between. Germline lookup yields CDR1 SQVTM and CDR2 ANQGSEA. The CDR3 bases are TGCAGCGGCCGGACAGAATGGGAGACCCAGTACTTC. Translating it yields CSGRTEWETQYF.

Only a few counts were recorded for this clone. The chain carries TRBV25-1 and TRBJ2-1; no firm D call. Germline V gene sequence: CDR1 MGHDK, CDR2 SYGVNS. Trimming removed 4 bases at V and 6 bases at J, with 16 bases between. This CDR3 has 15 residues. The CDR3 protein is CASSGSEDLLNEQFF. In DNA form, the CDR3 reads TGTGCCAGCAGTGGGAGCGAAGACCTCCTCAATGAGCAGTTCTTC.

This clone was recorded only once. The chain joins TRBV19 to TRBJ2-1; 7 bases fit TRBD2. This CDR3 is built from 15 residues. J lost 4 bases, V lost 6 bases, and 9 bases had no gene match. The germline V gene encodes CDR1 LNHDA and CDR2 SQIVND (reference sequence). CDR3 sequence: CASRGGVGDYNEQFF. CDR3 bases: TGTGCCAGTAGGGGAGGGGTGGGAGATTACAATGAGCAGTTCTTC.